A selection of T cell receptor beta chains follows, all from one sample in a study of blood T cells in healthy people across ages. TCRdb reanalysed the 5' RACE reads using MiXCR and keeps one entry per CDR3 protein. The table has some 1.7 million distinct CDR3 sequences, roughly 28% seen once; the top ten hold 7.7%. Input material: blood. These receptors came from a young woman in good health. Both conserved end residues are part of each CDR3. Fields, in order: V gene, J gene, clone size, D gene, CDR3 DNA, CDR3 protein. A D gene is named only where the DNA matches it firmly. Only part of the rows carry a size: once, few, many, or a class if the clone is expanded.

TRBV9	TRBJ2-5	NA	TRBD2	TGTGCCAGCAGCGTCGGACTAGCGGGAACCCAAGAGACCCAGTACTTC	CASSVGLAGTQETQYF
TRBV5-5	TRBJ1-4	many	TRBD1	TGTGCCAGCAGCCCGGGACAGGGAAAACTGTTTTTT	CASSPGQGKLFF
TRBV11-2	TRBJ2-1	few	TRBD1	TGTGCCAGCAGCTTACCCGGGACAGGGTACGGTGAGCAGTTCTTC	CASSLPGTGYGEQFF
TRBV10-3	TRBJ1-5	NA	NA	TGTGCCATCAGGGGACCGGGCGACCAGCCCCAGCATTTT	CAIRGPGDQPQHF
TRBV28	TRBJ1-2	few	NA	TGTGCCAGCACCCGGGGGGGCGACTTCTATGGCTACACCTTC	CASTRGGDFYGYTF
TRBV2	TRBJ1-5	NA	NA	TGTGCCAGCAGTGAGGGGGCCCAACCTCAGCCCCAGCATTTT	CASSEGAQPQPQHF
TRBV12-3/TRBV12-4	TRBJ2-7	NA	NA	TGTGCCAGCAGTTTCGAACAGCTCCTAGAGCAGTACTTC	CASSFEQLLEQYF
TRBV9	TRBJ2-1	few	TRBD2	TGTGCCAGCAGCGTTTCCCCGTCCGCGGGGGGGTTGGGTGAGCAGTTCTTC	CASSVSPSAGGLGEQFF
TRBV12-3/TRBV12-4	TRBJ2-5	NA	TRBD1	TGTGCCAGCAGTTGGGGGGGACAGGGAAAGTACTTC	CASSWGGQGKYF
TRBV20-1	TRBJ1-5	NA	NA	TGCTGTGCTTCGGACTTTCGGGATCAGCCCCAGCATTTT	CCASDFRDQPQHF
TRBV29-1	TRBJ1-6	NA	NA	TGCAGCGTTGGTCCCGATTCACCCCTCCACTTT	CSVGPDSPLHF
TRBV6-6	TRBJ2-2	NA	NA	TGTGCCAGCAGCCAACGACAGGGAGGGAACTCCGGGGAGCTGTTTTTT	CASSQRQGGNSGELFF
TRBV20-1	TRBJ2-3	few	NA	TGCAGTGCTAGTGATTCACACACAGATACGCAGTATTTT	CSASDSHTDTQYF
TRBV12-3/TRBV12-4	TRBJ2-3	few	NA	TGTGCCAGCAGTTTATTTGGGCGGGGTACGCAGTATTTT	CASSLFGRGTQYF
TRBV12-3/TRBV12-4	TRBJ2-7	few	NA	TGTGCCAGTGGGAGCGCCCCCTTCGAGCAGTACTTC	CASGSAPFEQYF
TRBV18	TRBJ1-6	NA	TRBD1	TGTGCCAGCTCACCACGACAGGGGCGGAATTCACCCCTCCACTTT	CASSPRQGRNSPLHF
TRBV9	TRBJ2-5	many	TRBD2	TGTGCCAGCAGCGTAGCAGGGCGGGGGACCCTAGGGACCCAGTACTTC	CASSVAGRGTLGTQYF
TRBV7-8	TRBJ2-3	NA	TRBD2	TGTGCCAGCAGCTTAGCGCCAAGCGGGGGGGGCACAGATACGCAGTATTTT	CASSLAPSGGGTDTQYF
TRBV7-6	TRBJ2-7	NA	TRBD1	TGTGCCAGCAGCTCAGACCCTTCGACAGGGTGGGACGAGCAGTACTTC	CASSSDPSTGWDEQYF
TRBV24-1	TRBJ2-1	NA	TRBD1	TGTGCCACCAGTGAGTCCGGGACAGGGAGCAGGGAGCAGTTCTTC	CATSESGTGSREQFF
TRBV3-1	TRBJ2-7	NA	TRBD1	TGTGCCAGCAGCCAAAGGCCGGGACAGGGACCCTCCTACGAGCAGTACTTC	CASSQRPGQGPSYEQYF
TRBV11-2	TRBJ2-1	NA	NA	TGTGCCAGCAGCTTAGATACCAGATTTGAGCAGTTCTTC	CASSLDTRFEQFF
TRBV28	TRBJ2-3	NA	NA	TGTGCCAGCAGTTTATCCCTCCGGGACTTAACAGATACGCAGTATTTT	CASSLSLRDLTDTQYF
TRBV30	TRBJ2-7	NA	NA	TGTGCCTGGACCACAGGAAGTTCATCCTACGAGCAGTACTTC	CAWTTGSSSYEQYF
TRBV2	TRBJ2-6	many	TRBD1	TGTGCCAGCCGGGACAGGCCCTCTGTGGCCAACGTCCTGACTTTC	CASRDRPSVANVLTF
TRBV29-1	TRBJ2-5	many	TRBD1	TGCAGCGTTTACCCCGCGGCAGGGGGCGGAGAGACCCAGTACTTC	CSVYPAAGGGETQYF
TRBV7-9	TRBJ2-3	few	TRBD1	TGTGCCAGCAGCGGAAAGGGACAGCTATACTTATCAGATACGCAGTATTTT	CASSGKGQLYLSDTQYF
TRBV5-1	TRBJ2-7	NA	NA	TGCGCCAGCAGCCCCCGAAGTGTTAGCTCCTACGAGCAGTACTTC	CASSPRSVSSYEQYF
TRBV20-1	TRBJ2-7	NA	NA	TGCAGTGCTAGAGTCCCACCGGGGACATCCTACGAGCAGTACTTC	CSARVPPGTSYEQYF